A single sample is the source of the 12 T cell receptor beta chains below, sequenced in a study of T cells in Graves' hyperthyroidism and ophthalmopathy. Authors of the study amplified TCR beta CDR3 regions from RNA transcripts. HTBI primers were used for first-round RT-PCR of the TCR CDR3. TCRdb re-called the multiplex PCR reads with MiXCR, one entry per CDR3 protein. The repertoire holds about 250,000 distinct CDR3 sequences, with approximately 25% as singletons. Source material: blood. Receptor source: a woman between 40 and 55 years old with Graves' ophthalmopathy.

This clonotype has only a few counts. A read error may explain this, as a much larger clone is one base away. The chain employs TRBV4-1 and TRBJ1-1; possibly TRBD1 for D (5 bases). This CDR3 is built from 14 residues. V shed 7 bases and J shed 1 base, with 13 bases lying between them. Germline V lookup: CDR1 MGHRA, CDR2 YSYEKL. The CDR3 is CASTATGPNTEAFF. CDR3 nucleotide sequence: TGCGCCAGCACCGCAACGGGGCCGAACACTGAAGCTTTCTTT.

For this clonotype: One end of the junction is discordant with germline, which a read error may explain. The chain joins TRBV20-1 to TRBJ1-2; D is uncertain. Germline V gene lookup returns CDR1 DFQATT and CDR2 SNEGSKA (reference sequence). CDR3 length equals 14 residues. In DNA form, the CDR3 reads TGCAGTGCAAGAGCCTTTGGTGGGCTTTATGGCTACACCTTC. Amino acids: CSARAFGGLYGYTF.

In regard to this clonotype: A much larger clone differs by one base, so this may be a read error. The chain combines TRBV12-3 or TRBV12-4 with TRBJ2-5; tentatively, D is TRBD2 (5 bases). This CDR3 is built from 15 residues. For the CDR3, the DNA is TGTGCCAGCAGTTTAGCGCTGGGCTGGGGAGAGACCCCGTACTTC. Translating it yields CASSLALGWGETPYF.

There are many counts of this clonotype. The chain has TRBV28 and TRBJ2-6; the D is unclear. Trimming left V 6 bases short and J 1 base short, with 13 bases between. The germline CDR1 and CDR2 sequences are MDHEN and SYDVKM. The CDR3 sequence is 16 residues long. CDR3 sequence reads: CASSPPIGSGANVLTF. CDR3 coding DNA: TGTGCCAGCAGCCCTCCTATCGGGTCTGGGGCCAACGTCCTGACTTTC.

The chain employs TRBV7-2 and TRBJ2-7; a weak D match, TRBD2 (6 bases). Trimming removed 2 bases at V and 3 bases at J, with 11 bases between. Germline lookup yields CDR1 SGHTA and CDR2 FQGNSA. The CDR3 is 14 amino acids. In DNA form, the CDR3 reads TGTGCCAGCAGCTTATACGGGGGACTCTACGAGCAGTACTTC. Protein product: CASSLYGGLYEQYF.

There are many counts of this clonotype. The V and J genes are TRBV29-1 and TRBJ1-1, with D possibly being TRBD1 (6 bases). The CDR3 runs to 13 residues. Trimming left V 0 bases short and J 4 bases short, with 9 bases between. CDR1 is SQVTM, CDR2 ANQGSEA, per germline. This chain's CDR3 is CSVEEKGGTEAFF. As DNA, the CDR3 is TGCAGCGTTGAAGAAAAAGGGGGCACTGAAGCTTTCTTT.

This clonotype was seen ten or more times. The chain is built from TRBV30 and TRBJ2-7; D not resolved. CDR1 and CDR2 from the germline V gene are GTSNPN and SVGIG (reference sequence). V lost 5 bases and J lost 7, with 12 bases in between. The CDR3 is 11 amino acids. CDR3 DNA: TGTGCCTGGGGGTGGCTAGGAGAGCAGTACTTC. Its translation: CAWGWLGEQYF.

This clonotype was seen repeatedly, ten times or more. V gene TRBV7-9 combines with J gene TRBJ2-7, with D tentatively TRBD1 (5 bases). Trimming took 1 base from V and 5 from J, leaving 18 bases between them. Germline V gives CDR1 SEHNR, CDR2 FQNEAQ (reference sequence). There are 16 residues in the CDR3. CDR3: CASSLVGAQRSNEQYF. The CDR3 nucleotides read TGTGCCAGCAGCTTAGTAGGGGCCCAGCGTAGTAACGAGCAGTACTTC. The whole variable domain, remainder taken from reference TRBV7-9 and TRBJ2-7, is DTGVSQNPRHKITKRGQNVTFRCDPISEHNRLYWYRQTLGQGPEFLTYFQNEAQLEKSRLLSDRFSAERPKGSFSTLEIQRTEQGDSAMYLCASSLVGAQRSNEQYFGPGTRLTVT.

This clonotype was seen ten or more times. J is TRBJ1-1 and V is TRBV7-3; D possibly corresponds to TRBD1 (5 bases). The CDR3 is made up of 13 amino acids. V gave up 8 bases and J gave up 4 bases, with 14 bases separating them. The germline V gene encodes CDR1 SGHTA and CDR2 FQGTGA. The CDR3 region has the DNA TGTGCCAGCGGCTGGCAGGGAAGCACTGAAGCTTTCTTT. It specifies CASGWQGSTEAFF.

The J gene is TRBJ2-2, the V gene TRBV28; D remains unclear. Looked up from germline, CDR1 is MDHEN and CDR2 is SYDVKM. V gave up 7 bases and J gave up 3 bases, with 6 bases separating them. The CDR3 length is 12 residues. CDR3 nucleotides: TGTGCCAGCACCAGCTACACCGGGGAGCTGTTTTTT. This encodes CASTSYTGELFF. The full variable domain, rest sourced from reference TRBV28 and TRBJ2-2, is DVKVTQSSRYLVKRTGEKVFLECVQDMDHENMFWYRQDPGLGLRLIYFSYDVKMKEKGDIPEGYSVSREKKERFSLILESASTNQTSMYLCASTSYTGELFFGEGSRLTVL.

This clonotype has a count of ten or more. The J gene is TRBJ1-5, the V gene TRBV2; D remains ambiguous. Germline CDR1 and CDR2: SNHLY and FYNNEI. The CDR3 covers 14 residues. The ends were cut back, 8 bases at V and 5 bases at J, with 16 bases in the middle. CDR3 nucleotide sequence: TGTGCCAGCTCCCAAATGAATCCGGATCAGCCCCAGCATTTT. Protein product: CASSQMNPDQPQHF.

This clonotype was counted many times. V is TRBV6-5 and J is TRBJ2-7, with 10 bases identical to TRBD2. V gave up 7 bases and J gave up 0 bases; unmatched junction bases: 6. This CDR3 region has 15 residues. Per the germline V gene, CDR1 is MNHEY and CDR2 is SVGAGI. The CDR3 coding sequence is TGTGCCAGCATCACGGGACTAGCGTACTCCTACGAGCAGTACTTC. Translated: CASITGLAYSYEQYF.